These T cell receptor beta chains were read from a single sample in a study of CD8+ T cells in alopecia areata. TCRdb's copy holds only in-frame clones and misses some; the assay was immunoSEQ multiplex PCR. The data show 64,000 or so clones, roughly 50% seen once. The material was CD8+ T cells sorted from blood, obtained between weeks 36 and 40, from a patient treated with tofacitinib. Receptors were obtained from a human donor with alopecia areata. CDR3s include the opening cysteine and the closing phenylalanine or tryptophan. The order of the fields is CDR3 protein, CDR3 DNA, J gene, V gene, clone size, D gene. The D gene is left open where the match is weak. Rows may omit the clone size; those that give it use once, few, many or a size class.

CDR3 protein: CASSQDSLGKEQYF; CDR3 DNA: TGCGCCAGCAGCCAAGATTCTTTAGGGAAGGAGCAGTACTTC; J gene: TRBJ2-7; V gene: TRBV4-3; clone size: -; D gene: -
CDR3 protein: CSVVLAGRTDTQYF; CDR3 DNA: TGCAGCGTTGTACTAGCGGGAAGGACAGATACGCAGTATTTT; J gene: TRBJ2-3; V gene: TRBV29-1; clone size: few; D gene: TRBD2
CDR3 protein: CASSLSVSQETQYF; CDR3 DNA: TGTGCCAGCAGTTTATCAGTTTCTCAAGAGACCCAGTACTTC; J gene: TRBJ2-5; V gene: TRBV28; clone size: -; D gene: -
CDR3 protein: CASRQDRGSYEQYF; CDR3 DNA: TGTGCCAGCAGGCAGGACAGGGGGTCCTACGAGCAGTACTTC; J gene: TRBJ2-7; V gene: TRBV5-4; clone size: -; D gene: TRBD1
CDR3 protein: CASSVESANYNEQFF; CDR3 DNA: TGTGCCAGCAGCGTAGAGTCAGCGAACTACAATGAGCAGTTCTTC; J gene: TRBJ2-1; V gene: TRBV9; clone size: -; D gene: -
CDR3 protein: CASSFGTRGYTF; CDR3 DNA: TGTGCCAGCAGCTTCGGAACTAGGGGCTACACCTTC; J gene: TRBJ1-2; V gene: TRBV7-2; clone size: -; D gene: -
CDR3 protein: CASSQDRGRVDEQYF; CDR3 DNA: TGCGCCAGCAGCCAAGATCGGGGCAGGGTCGACGAGCAGTACTTC; J gene: TRBJ2-7; V gene: TRBV4-3; clone size: few; D gene: -
CDR3 protein: CSGFLAASYNEQFF; CDR3 DNA: TGCAGCGGCTTTTTAGCAGCTTCCTACAATGAGCAGTTCTTC; J gene: TRBJ2-1; V gene: TRBV29-1; clone size: -; D gene: -
CDR3 protein: CASSITSGPYNEQFF; CDR3 DNA: TGTGCCAGTAGTATCACAAGCGGTCCCTACAATGAGCAGTTCTTC; J gene: TRBJ2-1; V gene: TRBV19; clone size: -; D gene: -
CDR3 protein: CASSALAGGGGTQYF; CDR3 DNA: TGTGCCAGCAGCGCACTAGCGGGAGGAGGGGGGACCCAGTACTTC; J gene: TRBJ2-5; V gene: TRBV13; clone size: -; D gene: TRBD2